Presented here are 8 T cell receptor beta chains from one specimen sequenced in a study of T cell changes during pregnancy in multiple sclerosis. Some clones are missing from TCRdb's copy, which holds only in-frame ones; the method was immunoSEQ multiplex PCR. The repertoire has about 100,000 clones, around 90% of them found once; the top ten carry 0.95% to 1.5%. Sequencing used peripheral blood, obtained in the second trimester of pregnancy. These receptors all come from a female donor with multiple sclerosis, enrolled in a pregnancy study.

The DNA of the CDR3 is TGTGCCAGTAGAGGGGGGAAGACAGGGCTGAACACTGAAGCTTTCTTT. It encodes CASRGGKTGLNTEAFF. The chain joins TRBV19 to TRBJ1-1, with 7 bases that match TRBD1. Germline CDR1 LNHDA, CDR2 SQIVND (reference sequence). This CDR3 spans 16 amino acids. V was pared by 6 bases and J by 0 bases, with 10 bases of the junction left unmatched.

V is TRBV6-1 and J is TRBJ1-2; 8 bases agree with TRBD1. Germline V gives CDR1 MNHNS, CDR2 SASEGT. The CDR3 sequence is 14 residues long. J lost 4 bases, V lost 5 bases, and 6 bases had no gene match. CDR3 coding DNA: TGTGCCAGCAGTTTACGGACAGGGACCTATGGCTACACCTTC. This codes for CASSLRTGTYGYTF.

The chain combines TRBV7-8 with TRBJ1-1; D unresolved. The V end lost 4 bases, the J end lost 5 bases, and 8 bases lay between the germline ends. The CDR3 has 12 amino acids. Per germline, CDR1 SGHVS and CDR2 FQNEAQ. The CDR3 DNA is TGTGCCAGCAGCTCCGGGTGGACTGAAGCTTTCTTT. Amino acid sequence: CASSSGWTEAFF.

The chain has TRBV28 and TRBJ1-3; D gene uncertain. CDR1 is MDHEN, CDR2 SYDVKM, per germline. V lost 3 bases and J lost 5, with 8 bases in between. The CDR3 loop spans 13 amino acids. CDR3 DNA sequence: TGTGCCAGCAGTTTCCAATCCCGAAACACCATATATTTT. This codes for CASSFQSRNTIYF.

The chain employs TRBV9 and TRBJ1-4; 7 bases are shared with TRBD1. This CDR3 region has 14 residues. V shed 0 bases, J shed 8 bases, and the junction held 4 bases outside the gene matches. Germline CDR1 and CDR2: SGDLS and YYNGEE. The DNA for the CDR3 is TGTGCCAGCAGCGTAGGGCAGGGGGGAGAAAAACTGTTTTTT. The encoded protein is CASSVGQGGEKLFF.

The chain is built from TRBV19 and TRBJ2-2; D possibly corresponds to TRBD2 (6 bases). V was clipped by 3 bases and J by 4 bases, with 9 bases between them. This CDR3 has 14 amino acids. Per germline, CDR1 LNHDA and CDR2 SQIVND (reference sequence). CDR3 nucleotides: TGTGCCAGTAGTATCTTGGGGGGCACCGGGGAGCTGTTTTTT. Protein sequence: CASSILGGTGELFF.

CDR3 region: CASSIEGESTEAFF. In nucleotides, the CDR3 is TGTGCCAGTAGTATAGAGGGAGAGAGCACTGAAGCTTTCTTT. The chain has TRBV19 and TRBJ1-1; D ambiguous. The germline V gene has CDR1 LNHDA and CDR2 SQIVND (reference sequence). The CDR3 loop spans 14 amino acids. V lost 0 bases to trimming and J lost 4 bases, with 9 bases between them.

This sequence joins TRBV7-2 and TRBJ1-1, with D uncertain. The CDR3 length is 13 residues. The germline gives CDR1 SGHTA, CDR2 FQGNSA. Trimming pared 2 bases from V and 6 bases from J, leaving 10 bases between. The CDR3 sequence: CASSLYVGAEAFF. DNA of the CDR3: TGTGCCAGCAGCTTATACGTAGGAGCTGAAGCTTTCTTT.